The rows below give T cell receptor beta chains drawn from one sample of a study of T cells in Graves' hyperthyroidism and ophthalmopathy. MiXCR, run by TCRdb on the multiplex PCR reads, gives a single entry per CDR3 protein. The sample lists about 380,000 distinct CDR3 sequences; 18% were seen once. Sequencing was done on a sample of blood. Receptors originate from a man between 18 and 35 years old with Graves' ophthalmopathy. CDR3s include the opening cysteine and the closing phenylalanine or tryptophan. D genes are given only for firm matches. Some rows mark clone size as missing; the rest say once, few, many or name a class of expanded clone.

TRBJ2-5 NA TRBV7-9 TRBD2 TGTGCCAGCAGCCTCCTAGCGGGAGGGCCTGGGGAGACCCAGTACTTC CASSLLAGGPGETQYF
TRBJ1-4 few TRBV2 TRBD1 TGTGCCAGCAGGGTACAGGGGTTTGGGGAAAAACTGTTTTTT CASRVQGFGEKLFF
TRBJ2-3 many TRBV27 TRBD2 TGTGCCAGCAGTTTACGCGGGGGACGCACAGATACGCAGTATTTT CASSLRGGRTDTQYF
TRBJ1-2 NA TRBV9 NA TGTGCCAGCAGCGGAGGAGGGGTCCACGGCGGAGGCTACACCTTC CASSGGGVHGGGYTF
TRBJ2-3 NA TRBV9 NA TGTGCCAGCAGCGTAAAGACGGGGGGCAGCACAGATACGCAGTATTTT CASSVKTGGSTDTQYF
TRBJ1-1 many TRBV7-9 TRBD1 TGTGCCAGCAGCTCGGGACAGGGGGGGAACACTGAAGCTTTCTTT CASSSGQGGNTEAFF
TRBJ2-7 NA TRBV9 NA TGTGCCAGCAGCGTAGCGCCAGGGATCTACGAGCAGTACTTC CASSVAPGIYEQYF
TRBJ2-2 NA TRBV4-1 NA TGCGCCAGCAGCCAAGTACCGGGGGGGGAGCTGTTTTTT CASSQVPGGELFF
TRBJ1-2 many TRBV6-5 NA TGTGCCAGCAGTTACTCGACCCCTCAGGACTATGGCTACACCTTC CASSYSTPQDYGYTF
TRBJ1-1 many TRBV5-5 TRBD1 TGTGCCAGCAGCTTGGCGGCAGGGGGGTGGACTGAAGCTTTCTTT CASSLAAGGWTEAFF
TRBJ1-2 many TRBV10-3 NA TGTGCCATCAGTGAGTCGATTGGGGGATATGGCTACACCTTC CAISESIGGYGYTF
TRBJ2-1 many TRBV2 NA TGTGCCAGCAGGTTAGAGGGCCAGACCTCCTACAATGAGCAGTTCTTC CASRLEGQTSYNEQFF
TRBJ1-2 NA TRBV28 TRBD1 TGTGCCAGCAGTTTCCGACAGGGGGCTGGCTACACCTTC CASSFRQGAGYTF
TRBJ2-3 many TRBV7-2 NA TGTGCCAGCAGCTTTAATATCGTGGCAGATACGCAGTATTTT CASSFNIVADTQYF
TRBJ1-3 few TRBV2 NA TGTGCCAGCAGTGACAGGGTGTCTGGAAACACCATATATTTT CASSDRVSGNTIYF
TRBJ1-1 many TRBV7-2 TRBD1 TGTGCCAGCAGCTTTGGGACAGGGACAATGATCGAAGCTTTCTTT CASSFGTGTMIEAFF
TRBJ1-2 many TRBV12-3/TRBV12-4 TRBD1 TGTGCCAGCAGTGTCCGGGACAGGGGTTTTAACTATGGCTACACCTTC CASSVRDRGFNYGYTF
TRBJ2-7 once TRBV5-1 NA TGCGCCAGCAGCTCAGGGACCGCCACAGGGGAGCAGTACTTC CASSSGTATGEQYF
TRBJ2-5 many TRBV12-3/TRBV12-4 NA TGTGCCAGCAGGCCTGGGGCAGAAGAGACCCAGTACTTC CASRPGAEETQYF
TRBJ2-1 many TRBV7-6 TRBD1 TGTGCCAGCAGCTTAGGTTCAGGGGGCTACAATGAGCAGTTCTTC CASSLGSGGYNEQFF
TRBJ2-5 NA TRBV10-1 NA TGCGCCAGCAGTGAGTCGGGACAGACCCAGTACTTC CASSESGQTQYF
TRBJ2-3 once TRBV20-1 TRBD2 TGCAGTGCTAGGGCCCCCACTAGCGGGGGGGTCACAGATACGCAGTATTTT CSARAPTSGGVTDTQYF
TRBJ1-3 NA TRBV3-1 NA TGTGCCAGCAGCCAAGCGGGAACAGCTGGAAACACCATATATTTT CASSQAGTAGNTIYF
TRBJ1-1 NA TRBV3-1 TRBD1 TGTGCCAGCAGCCCCGGGGACAGGATGAACACTGAAGCTTTCTTT CASSPGDRMNTEAFF
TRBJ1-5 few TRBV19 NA TGTGCCAGTAGGAAGGCGAACGGAGGCAATCAGCCCCAGCATTTT CASRKANGGNQPQHF
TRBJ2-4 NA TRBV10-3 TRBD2 TGTGCCATCAGTGAGTGGGGGGGAGTAACCAAAAACATTCAGTACTTC CAISEWGGVTKNIQYF
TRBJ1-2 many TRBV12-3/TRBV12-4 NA TGTGCCAGCAGTTTAGCGCTGAGGGGGAGGGACTATGGCTACACCTTC CASSLALRGRDYGYTF
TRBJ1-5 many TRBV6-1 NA TGTGCCAGCAATGGAGGGGATCAGCCCCAGCATTTT CASNGGDQPQHF
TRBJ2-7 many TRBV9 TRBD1 TGTGCCAGCAGCGTAGCCCCGACAGGGACCTACGAGCAGTACTTC CASSVAPTGTYEQYF
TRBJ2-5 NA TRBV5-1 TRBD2 TGCGCCAGCAGCTTGGCGTCTAGCGGGGGAGTAGAGACCCAGTACTTC CASSLASSGGVETQYF
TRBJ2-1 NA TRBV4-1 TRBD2 TGCGCCAGCAGCCAAGTTCGGCTAGCGGGGCACAATGAGCAGTTCTTC CASSQVRLAGHNEQFF
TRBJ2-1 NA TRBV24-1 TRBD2 TGTGCCACCAGTGACCCTAGCGGGGGCCACCACAATGAGCAGTTCTTC CATSDPSGGHHNEQFF
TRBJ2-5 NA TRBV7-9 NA TGTGCCAGCAGCTTCAGGGGAACAGAGACCCAGTACTTC CASSFRGTETQYF
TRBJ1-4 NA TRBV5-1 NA TGCGCCAGCAGCATGGGATGGGCGGTTAATGAAAAACTGTTTTTT CASSMGWAVNEKLFF
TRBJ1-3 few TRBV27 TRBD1 TGTGCCAGCAGGCCCCGAACCTCCGGGACAGGGGCCGGAAACACCATATATTTT CASRPRTSGTGAGNTIYF
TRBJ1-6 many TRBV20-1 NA TGCAGTGCTAGAGTTGGTCACAGCTCCTATAATTCACCCCTCCACTTT CSARVGHSSYNSPLHF
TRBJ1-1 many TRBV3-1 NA TGTGCCAGCAGCCAAGACGGGGACGACGTCTTAGCCACTGAAGCTTTCTTT CASSQDGDDVLATEAFF
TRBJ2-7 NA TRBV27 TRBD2 TGTGCCAGCAGCCTAGGGTTCGGCGGGAGCTACGAGCAGTACTTC CASSLGFGGSYEQYF
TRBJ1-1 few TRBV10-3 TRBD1 TGTGCCATCAGTGAGGACGGACAGGCCTATGAAGCTTTCTTT CAISEDGQAYEAFF
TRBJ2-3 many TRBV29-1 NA TGCAGCGTTGGAGGGGTAACCGGGCACCCCCCAGATACGCAGTATTTT CSVGGVTGHPPDTQYF